Presented here are 21 T cell receptor beta chains from one specimen sequenced in a study of T cell responses to AZD1222 COVID-19 vaccine. Produced via immunoSEQ multiplex PCR; TCRdb's table is partial and in-frame only. The sample includes 100,000 to 150,000 clones, roughly nine tenths of them seen just once. The sequencing used peripheral blood, collected 28 days after the second AZD1222 dose. The receptors shown here come from an adult who received the AZD1222 COVID-19 vaccine.

V usage is TRBV7-2 and J usage is TRBJ1-6, with D possibly matching TRBD1 (6 bases). Germline V CDR1 and CDR2: SGHTA, FQGNSA. V was shortened by 3 bases and J by 0 bases, with 15 bases between the two germline ends. The CDR3 is 18 amino acids. CDR3 sequence reads: CASSLGGAGSSYNSPLHF. The CDR3 DNA reads as TGTGCCAGCAGCTTGGGGGGCGCCGGGAGCTCCTATAATTCACCCCTCCACTTT.

The table lists this clone with a few counts. The chain is built from TRBV6-5 and TRBJ1-6; D is ambiguous. Germline loops: CDR1 MNHEY, CDR2 SVGAGI. V dropped 9 bases and J dropped 2 bases, with 11 bases sitting between them. The CDR3 covers 14 residues. The CDR3 region has the DNA TGTGCCAGTTCCGCCTGGCCCTATAATTCACCCCTCCACTTT. Its translation: CASSAWPYNSPLHF.

This clone was seen a handful of times. The genes are TRBV3-1 (or the pseudogene TRBV3-2) and TRBJ1-3; perhaps TRBD1 as D (5 bases). Germline CDR1 and CDR2: LGHDT and YNNKEL (reference sequence). The germline V and J ends were trimmed by 4 bases and 0 bases, with 16 bases remaining between them. The CDR3 contains 17 residues. In DNA, the CDR3 is TGTGCCAGCAGCCCTCAATCCGGGACCGGCTCTGGAAACACCATATATTTT. It yields the protein CASSPQSGTGSGNTIYF.

This clone was counted once. The J gene is TRBJ2-3, the V gene TRBV10-2, with 8 bases matching TRBD1. This CDR3 has 15 residues. V trimming: 4 bases; J trimming: 2 bases; junction bases outside the gene matches: 5. Germline V gene sequence: CDR1 WSHSY, CDR2 SAAADI. The CDR3 loop reads CASSVGTGPTDTQYF. DNA for the CDR3: TGCGCCAGCAGTGTGGGGACAGGACCCACAGATACGCAGTATTTT.

This clone was seen a few times. This chain connects TRBV19 to TRBJ2-1, with TRBD1 matching over 7 bases. In germline, CDR1 is LNHDA, CDR2 SQIVND (reference sequence). There are 14 residues in the CDR3. Trimming at V came to 6 bases and at J to 0 bases, leaving 2 bases not matched to a gene. CDR3 region: CASRRTGSYNEQFF. In DNA, the CDR3 is TGTGCCAGTAGACGGACAGGCTCCTACAATGAGCAGTTCTTC.

V is TRBV30 and J is TRBJ1-6; D gene ambiguous. The length of the CDR3 is 14 residues. The germline gives CDR1 GTSNPN, CDR2 SVGIG (reference sequence). Trimming removed 3 bases from V and 10 bases from J, with 16 bases in between. Written as DNA, the CDR3 is TGTGCCTGGAGCTCAGGAGTTATGGAATCACCCCTCCACTTT. Encoded protein: CAWSSGVMESPLHF.

V usage is TRBV24-1 and J usage is TRBJ1-3; D is possibly TRBD1 (6 bases). The germline V and J ends were trimmed by 1 base and 1 base, with 10 bases remaining between them. This CDR3 is 16 amino acids long. CDR1 and CDR2 (germline): KGHDR, SFDVKD. The CDR3 coding sequence is TGTGCCACCAGTGATTTTGACAGGTTATCTGGAAACACCATATATTTT. It yields the protein CATSDFDRLSGNTIYF.

The CDR3, as DNA: TGTGCCAGCGGACTGGGACGAGGCTACACCTTC. Translated: CASGLGRGYTF. The V gene is TRBV19, the J gene TRBJ1-2, with D tentatively TRBD1 (5 bases). Germline V gives CDR1 LNHDA, CDR2 SQIVND (reference sequence). This CDR3 region has 11 residues. V lost 9 bases and J 8 bases, leaving 13 bases between the germline ends. The full variable domain, with the rest looked up from reference TRBV19 and TRBJ1-2, is DGGITQSPKYLFRKEGQNVTLSCEQNLNHDAMYWYRQDPGQGLRLIYYSQIVNDFQKGDIAEGYSVSREKKESFPLTVTSAQKNPTAFYLCASGLGRGYTFGSGTRLTVV.

This chain links TRBV14 with TRBJ2-7; D gene uncertain. Germline CDR1 is SGHDN and CDR2 is FVKESK. The V end lost 0 bases, the J end lost 2 bases, and 11 bases lay between the germline ends. This CDR3 comprises 15 residues. CDR3 in amino acids: CASSQDLGSAYEQYF. The DNA for the CDR3 is TGTGCCAGCAGCCAAGACTTAGGGTCCGCCTACGAGCAGTACTTC.

This clone showed up just once. The J gene is TRBJ2-5, the V gene TRBV6-2 or TRBV6-3; 12 nucleotides match TRBD2. Germline loops: CDR1 MNHEY, CDR2 SVGEGT. This CDR3 has 16 amino acids. V shed 6 bases and J 1 base; nucleotides not matched to a gene: 6. Here the CDR3 DNA reads TGTGCCAGCAGCGCCGAACTAGCGGGGGGCCAAGAGACCCAGTACTTC. It codes for CASSAELAGGQETQYF.

This chain connects TRBV7-6 to TRBJ1-6; 7 bases align to TRBD1. Trimming cost V 0 bases and J 10 bases; bases outside gene matches: 6. The germline CDR1 and CDR2 sequences are SGHVS and FNYEAQ. CDR3 length equals 15 residues. The CDR3 nucleotides read TGTGCCAGCAGCTTAGCTCCAGGGGGAGAGTCACCCCTCCACTTT. Encoded protein: CASSLAPGGESPLHF.

The chain carries TRBV5-5 and TRBJ1-2; D is possibly TRBD1 (6 bases). V lost 1 base and J lost 8, with 21 bases in between. The germline gives CDR1 SGHKS, CDR2 YYEKEE (reference sequence). The CDR3 runs 16 residues. CDR3 protein: CASSLRLWYRAEGYTF. For the CDR3, the DNA is TGTGCCAGCAGCTTGCGGTTGTGGTACAGGGCCGAGGGCTACACCTTC. Full variable domain (rest looked up from reference TRBV5-5 and TRBJ1-2): DAGVTQSPTHLIKTRGQQVTLRCSPISGHKSVSWYQQVLGQGPQFIFQYYEKEERGRGNFPDRFSARQFPNYSSELNVNALLLGDSALYLCASSLRLWYRAEGYTFGSGTRLTVV.

This sequence joins TRBV11-2 and TRBJ1-1; 9 bases agree with TRBD1. J gave up 6 bases and V 5 bases, and 7 bases lay outside the gene matches. CDR3 length: 14 amino acids. Germline values: CDR1 SGHAT, CDR2 FQNNGV. The chain's CDR3 is CASSNGQGSAEAFF. Here the CDR3 DNA reads TGTGCCAGCAGCAACGGACAGGGGTCCGCTGAAGCTTTCTTT. The variable domain in full, completed from reference TRBV11-2 and TRBJ1-1, reads EAGVAQSPRYKIIEKRQSVAFWCNPISGHATLYWYQQILGQGPKLLIQFQNNGVVDDSQLPKDRFSAERLKGVDSTLKIQPAKLEDSAVYLCASSNGQGSAEAFFGQGTRLTVV.

The CDR3 loop is CASSLLASSGVGGYTF. CDR3 sequence (DNA): TGTGCCAGCAGCCTACTGGCCTCTTCAGGGGTGGGTGGCTACACCTTC. The chain joins TRBV7-2 to TRBJ1-2; tentative D call: TRBD1 (6 bases). CDR3 size: 16 residues. V gave up 5 bases and J gave up 7 bases, with 23 bases separating them. Germline CDR1 is SGHTA and CDR2 is FQGNSA. Using reference TRBV7-2 and TRBJ1-2 for the parts outside the CDR3, the full variable domain is GAGVSQSPSNKVTEKGKDVELRCDPISGHTALYWYRQSLGQGLEFLIYFQGNSAPDKSGLPSDRFSAERTGGSVSTLTIQRTQQEDSAVYLCASSLLASSGVGGYTFGSGTRLTVV.

The chain uses TRBV4-3 and TRBJ2-1; D unresolved. This CDR3 spans 13 amino acids. The ends were cut back, 0 bases at V and 12 bases at J, with 12 bases in the middle. Germline V gives CDR1 LGHNA, CDR2 YSLEER. CDR3 protein: CASSQDRRKAQFF. The DNA for the CDR3 is TGCGCCAGCAGCCAAGATAGGCGGAAGGCGCAGTTCTTC.

V gene TRBV29-1 combines with J gene TRBJ2-3; D gene unclear. This CDR3 is 14 amino acids long. V shed 7 bases and J shed 1 base, with 15 bases lying between them. Germline V CDR1 and CDR2: SQVTM, ANQGSEA. Here the CDR3 reads CSGAGRQGTDTQYF. For the CDR3, the DNA is TGCAGCGGAGCCGGGCGGCAAGGCACAGATACGCAGTATTTT.

As DNA, the CDR3 is TGTGCCAGCAGCTTGTGGGTTACAGATAATGAAAAACTGTTTTTT. This translates into CASSLWVTDNEKLFF. The chain has TRBV5-8 and TRBJ1-4; D gene ambiguous. Between the trimmed V and J ends, which lost 1 base and 4 bases, there was a span of 11 bases. The CDR3 totals 15 residues. Per the germline V gene, CDR1 is SGHTS and CDR2 is YDEGEE.

The rearrangement joins TRBV7-6 to TRBJ1-5; unclear D gene. The CDR3 spans 14 residues. Trimming stripped 5 bases from V and 3 bases from J, with 11 bases between. The germline gives CDR1 SGHVS, CDR2 FNYEAQ. The CDR3 loop reads CASSPDGYNQPQHF. The CDR3, as DNA: TGTGCCAGCAGCCCGGACGGATACAATCAGCCCCAGCATTTT.

This clone is medium-sized by share. Other DNA sequences within the sample encode an identical CDR3. The chain has TRBV19 and TRBJ1-5; D not certain. Germline V lookup: CDR1 LNHDA, CDR2 SQIVND (reference sequence). V dropped 6 bases and J dropped 4 bases, with 7 bases sitting between them. The CDR3 has 12 amino acids. The CDR3 region has the DNA TGTGCCAGTAGCCTAAGGAATCAGCCCCAGCATTTT. Protein sequence: CASSLRNQPQHF.

The chain links TRBV7-8 to TRBJ1-5; tentatively, D is TRBD1 (5 bases). The V end was cut by 5 bases, the J end by 5 bases, with 13 bases between. In germline, CDR1 is SGHVS, CDR2 FQNEAQ. The CDR3 contains 14 residues. This CDR3 reads CASSPQADHQPQHF. The DNA for the CDR3 is TGTGCCAGCAGCCCACAGGCAGATCATCAGCCCCAGCATTTT.

The chain employs TRBV19 and TRBJ2-2, with D possibly being TRBD1 (5 bases). The CDR3 loop spans 14 amino acids. Germline CDR1 is LNHDA and CDR2 is SQIVND (reference sequence). The V end was cut by 3 bases, the J end by 5 bases, with 10 bases between. CDR3 DNA sequence: TGTGCCAGTAGTATTATGGGGCTGACCGGGGAGCTGTTTTTT. Encoded protein: CASSIMGLTGELFF.